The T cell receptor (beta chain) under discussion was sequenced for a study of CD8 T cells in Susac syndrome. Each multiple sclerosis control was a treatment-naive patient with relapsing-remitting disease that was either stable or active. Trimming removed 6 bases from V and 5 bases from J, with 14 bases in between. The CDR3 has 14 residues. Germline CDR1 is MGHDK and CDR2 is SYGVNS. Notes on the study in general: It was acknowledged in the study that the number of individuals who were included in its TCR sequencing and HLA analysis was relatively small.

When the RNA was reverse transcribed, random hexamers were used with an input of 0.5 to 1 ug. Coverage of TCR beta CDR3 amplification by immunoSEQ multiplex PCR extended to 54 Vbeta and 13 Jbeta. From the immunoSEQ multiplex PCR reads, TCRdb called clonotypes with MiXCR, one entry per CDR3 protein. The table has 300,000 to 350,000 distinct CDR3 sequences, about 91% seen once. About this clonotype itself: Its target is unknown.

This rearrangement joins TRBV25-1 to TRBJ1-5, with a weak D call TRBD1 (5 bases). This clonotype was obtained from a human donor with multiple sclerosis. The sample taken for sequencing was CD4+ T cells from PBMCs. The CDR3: CASRGWGGDQPQHF. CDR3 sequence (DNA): TGTGCCAGCAGAGGCTGGGGGGGTGATCAGCCCCAGCATTTT.